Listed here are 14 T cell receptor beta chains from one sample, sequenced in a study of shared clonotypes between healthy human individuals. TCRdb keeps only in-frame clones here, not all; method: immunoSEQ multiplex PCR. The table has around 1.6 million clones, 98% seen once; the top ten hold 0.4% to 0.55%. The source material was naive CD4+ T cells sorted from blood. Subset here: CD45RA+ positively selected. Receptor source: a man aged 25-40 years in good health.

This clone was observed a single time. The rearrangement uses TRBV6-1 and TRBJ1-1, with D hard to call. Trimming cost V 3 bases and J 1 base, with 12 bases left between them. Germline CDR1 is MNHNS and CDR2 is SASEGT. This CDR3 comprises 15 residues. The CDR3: CASSDPGLANTEAFF. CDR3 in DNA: TGTGCCAGCAGTGACCCCGGTTTGGCGAACACTGAAGCTTTCTTT.

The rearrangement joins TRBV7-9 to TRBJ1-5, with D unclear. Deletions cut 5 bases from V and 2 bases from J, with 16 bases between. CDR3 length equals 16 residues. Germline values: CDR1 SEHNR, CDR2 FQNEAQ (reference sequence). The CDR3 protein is CASSRSMNYGNQPQHF. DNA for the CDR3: TGTGCCAGCAGCCGCTCTATGAATTATGGCAATCAGCCCCAGCATTTT.

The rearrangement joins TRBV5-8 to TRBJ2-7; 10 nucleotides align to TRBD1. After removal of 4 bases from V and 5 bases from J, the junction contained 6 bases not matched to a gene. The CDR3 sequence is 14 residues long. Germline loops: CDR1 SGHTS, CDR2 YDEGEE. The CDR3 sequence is CASSLRTGGNEQYF. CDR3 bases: TGTGCCAGCAGCCTGAGGACAGGGGGTAACGAGCAGTACTTC.

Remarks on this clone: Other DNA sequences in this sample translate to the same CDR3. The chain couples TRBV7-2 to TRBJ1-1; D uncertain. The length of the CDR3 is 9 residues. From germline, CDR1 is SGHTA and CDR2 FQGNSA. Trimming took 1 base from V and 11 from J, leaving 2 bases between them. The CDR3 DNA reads TGTGCCAGCAGCTTAGGGGCTTTCTTT. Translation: CASSLGAFF.

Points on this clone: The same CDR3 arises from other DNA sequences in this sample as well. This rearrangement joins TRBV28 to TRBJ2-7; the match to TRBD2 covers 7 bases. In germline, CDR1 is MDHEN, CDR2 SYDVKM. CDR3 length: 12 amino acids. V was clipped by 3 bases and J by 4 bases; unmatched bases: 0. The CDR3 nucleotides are TGTGCCAGCAGTTTGGGAGGGTACGAGCAGTACTTC. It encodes CASSLGGYEQYF.

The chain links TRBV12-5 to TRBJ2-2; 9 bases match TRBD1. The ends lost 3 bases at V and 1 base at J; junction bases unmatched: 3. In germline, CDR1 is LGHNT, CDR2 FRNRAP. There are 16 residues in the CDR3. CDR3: CASGFGTGWNTGELFF. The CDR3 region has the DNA TGTGCTAGTGGTTTTGGGACAGGGTGGAACACCGGGGAGCTGTTTTTT.

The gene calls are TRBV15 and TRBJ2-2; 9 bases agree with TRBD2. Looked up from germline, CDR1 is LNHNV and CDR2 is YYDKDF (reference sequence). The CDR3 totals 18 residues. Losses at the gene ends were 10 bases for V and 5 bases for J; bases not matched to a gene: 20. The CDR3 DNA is TGTGCCAACATCCCTAGCGGGAATATCTCGGGTGTTACCGGGGAGCTGTTTTTT. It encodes CANIPSGNISGVTGELFF. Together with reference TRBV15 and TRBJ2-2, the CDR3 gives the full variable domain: DAMVIQNPRYQVTQFGKPVTLSCSQTLNHNVMYWYQQKSSQAPKLLFHYYDKDFNNEADTPDNFQSRRPNTSFCFLDIRSPGLGDTAMYLCANIPSGNISGVTGELFFGEGSRLTVL.

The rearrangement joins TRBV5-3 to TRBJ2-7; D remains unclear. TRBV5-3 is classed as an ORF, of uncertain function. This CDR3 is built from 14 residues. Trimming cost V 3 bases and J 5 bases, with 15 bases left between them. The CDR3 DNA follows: TGTGCCAGAAGCTCTGTGCACAAAGGCCACGAGCAGTACTTC. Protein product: CARSSVHKGHEQYF.

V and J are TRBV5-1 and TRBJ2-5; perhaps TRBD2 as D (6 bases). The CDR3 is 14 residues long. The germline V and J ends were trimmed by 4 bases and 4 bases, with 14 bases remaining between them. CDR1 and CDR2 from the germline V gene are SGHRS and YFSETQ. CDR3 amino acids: CASSPATGGETQYF. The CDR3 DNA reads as TGCGCCAGCAGCCCCGCTACCGGGGGAGAGACCCAGTACTTC.

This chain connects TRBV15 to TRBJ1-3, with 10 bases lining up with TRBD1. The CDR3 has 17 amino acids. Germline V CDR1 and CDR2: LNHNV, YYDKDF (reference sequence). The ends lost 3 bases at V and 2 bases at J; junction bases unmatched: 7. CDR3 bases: TGTGCCACCAGCAGGAGGGGACAGGGGTCCCCTGGAAACACCATATATTTT. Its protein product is CATSRRGQGSPGNTIYF.

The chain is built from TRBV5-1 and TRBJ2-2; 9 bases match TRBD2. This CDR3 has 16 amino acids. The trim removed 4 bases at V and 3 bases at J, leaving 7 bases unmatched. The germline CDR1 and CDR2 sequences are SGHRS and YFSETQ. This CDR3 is CASSQVTSGYTGELFF. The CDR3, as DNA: TGCGCCAGCAGCCAAGTAACTAGCGGGTACACCGGGGAGCTGTTTTTT.

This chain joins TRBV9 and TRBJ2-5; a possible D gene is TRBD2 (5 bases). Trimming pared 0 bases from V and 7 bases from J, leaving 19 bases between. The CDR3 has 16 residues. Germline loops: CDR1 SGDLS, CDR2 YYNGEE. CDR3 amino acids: CASSVDAGRRMWTQYF. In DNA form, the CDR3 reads TGTGCCAGCAGCGTAGACGCGGGCCGAAGGATGTGGACCCAGTACTTC.

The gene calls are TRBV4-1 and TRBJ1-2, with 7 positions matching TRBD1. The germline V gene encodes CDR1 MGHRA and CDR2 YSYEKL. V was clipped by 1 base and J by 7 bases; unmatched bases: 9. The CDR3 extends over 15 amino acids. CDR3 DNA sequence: TGCGCCAGCAGCCAAGCCCAGGGGGGAAATCCTGGCTACACCTTC. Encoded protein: CASSQAQGGNPGYTF.

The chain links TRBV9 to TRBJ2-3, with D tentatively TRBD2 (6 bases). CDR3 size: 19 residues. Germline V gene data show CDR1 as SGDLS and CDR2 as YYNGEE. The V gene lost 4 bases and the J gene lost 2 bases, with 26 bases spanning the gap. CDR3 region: CASSLRGGIATSNTDTQYF. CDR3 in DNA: TGTGCCAGCAGCTTGAGAGGAGGGATTGCGACTAGTAACACAGATACGCAGTATTTT.